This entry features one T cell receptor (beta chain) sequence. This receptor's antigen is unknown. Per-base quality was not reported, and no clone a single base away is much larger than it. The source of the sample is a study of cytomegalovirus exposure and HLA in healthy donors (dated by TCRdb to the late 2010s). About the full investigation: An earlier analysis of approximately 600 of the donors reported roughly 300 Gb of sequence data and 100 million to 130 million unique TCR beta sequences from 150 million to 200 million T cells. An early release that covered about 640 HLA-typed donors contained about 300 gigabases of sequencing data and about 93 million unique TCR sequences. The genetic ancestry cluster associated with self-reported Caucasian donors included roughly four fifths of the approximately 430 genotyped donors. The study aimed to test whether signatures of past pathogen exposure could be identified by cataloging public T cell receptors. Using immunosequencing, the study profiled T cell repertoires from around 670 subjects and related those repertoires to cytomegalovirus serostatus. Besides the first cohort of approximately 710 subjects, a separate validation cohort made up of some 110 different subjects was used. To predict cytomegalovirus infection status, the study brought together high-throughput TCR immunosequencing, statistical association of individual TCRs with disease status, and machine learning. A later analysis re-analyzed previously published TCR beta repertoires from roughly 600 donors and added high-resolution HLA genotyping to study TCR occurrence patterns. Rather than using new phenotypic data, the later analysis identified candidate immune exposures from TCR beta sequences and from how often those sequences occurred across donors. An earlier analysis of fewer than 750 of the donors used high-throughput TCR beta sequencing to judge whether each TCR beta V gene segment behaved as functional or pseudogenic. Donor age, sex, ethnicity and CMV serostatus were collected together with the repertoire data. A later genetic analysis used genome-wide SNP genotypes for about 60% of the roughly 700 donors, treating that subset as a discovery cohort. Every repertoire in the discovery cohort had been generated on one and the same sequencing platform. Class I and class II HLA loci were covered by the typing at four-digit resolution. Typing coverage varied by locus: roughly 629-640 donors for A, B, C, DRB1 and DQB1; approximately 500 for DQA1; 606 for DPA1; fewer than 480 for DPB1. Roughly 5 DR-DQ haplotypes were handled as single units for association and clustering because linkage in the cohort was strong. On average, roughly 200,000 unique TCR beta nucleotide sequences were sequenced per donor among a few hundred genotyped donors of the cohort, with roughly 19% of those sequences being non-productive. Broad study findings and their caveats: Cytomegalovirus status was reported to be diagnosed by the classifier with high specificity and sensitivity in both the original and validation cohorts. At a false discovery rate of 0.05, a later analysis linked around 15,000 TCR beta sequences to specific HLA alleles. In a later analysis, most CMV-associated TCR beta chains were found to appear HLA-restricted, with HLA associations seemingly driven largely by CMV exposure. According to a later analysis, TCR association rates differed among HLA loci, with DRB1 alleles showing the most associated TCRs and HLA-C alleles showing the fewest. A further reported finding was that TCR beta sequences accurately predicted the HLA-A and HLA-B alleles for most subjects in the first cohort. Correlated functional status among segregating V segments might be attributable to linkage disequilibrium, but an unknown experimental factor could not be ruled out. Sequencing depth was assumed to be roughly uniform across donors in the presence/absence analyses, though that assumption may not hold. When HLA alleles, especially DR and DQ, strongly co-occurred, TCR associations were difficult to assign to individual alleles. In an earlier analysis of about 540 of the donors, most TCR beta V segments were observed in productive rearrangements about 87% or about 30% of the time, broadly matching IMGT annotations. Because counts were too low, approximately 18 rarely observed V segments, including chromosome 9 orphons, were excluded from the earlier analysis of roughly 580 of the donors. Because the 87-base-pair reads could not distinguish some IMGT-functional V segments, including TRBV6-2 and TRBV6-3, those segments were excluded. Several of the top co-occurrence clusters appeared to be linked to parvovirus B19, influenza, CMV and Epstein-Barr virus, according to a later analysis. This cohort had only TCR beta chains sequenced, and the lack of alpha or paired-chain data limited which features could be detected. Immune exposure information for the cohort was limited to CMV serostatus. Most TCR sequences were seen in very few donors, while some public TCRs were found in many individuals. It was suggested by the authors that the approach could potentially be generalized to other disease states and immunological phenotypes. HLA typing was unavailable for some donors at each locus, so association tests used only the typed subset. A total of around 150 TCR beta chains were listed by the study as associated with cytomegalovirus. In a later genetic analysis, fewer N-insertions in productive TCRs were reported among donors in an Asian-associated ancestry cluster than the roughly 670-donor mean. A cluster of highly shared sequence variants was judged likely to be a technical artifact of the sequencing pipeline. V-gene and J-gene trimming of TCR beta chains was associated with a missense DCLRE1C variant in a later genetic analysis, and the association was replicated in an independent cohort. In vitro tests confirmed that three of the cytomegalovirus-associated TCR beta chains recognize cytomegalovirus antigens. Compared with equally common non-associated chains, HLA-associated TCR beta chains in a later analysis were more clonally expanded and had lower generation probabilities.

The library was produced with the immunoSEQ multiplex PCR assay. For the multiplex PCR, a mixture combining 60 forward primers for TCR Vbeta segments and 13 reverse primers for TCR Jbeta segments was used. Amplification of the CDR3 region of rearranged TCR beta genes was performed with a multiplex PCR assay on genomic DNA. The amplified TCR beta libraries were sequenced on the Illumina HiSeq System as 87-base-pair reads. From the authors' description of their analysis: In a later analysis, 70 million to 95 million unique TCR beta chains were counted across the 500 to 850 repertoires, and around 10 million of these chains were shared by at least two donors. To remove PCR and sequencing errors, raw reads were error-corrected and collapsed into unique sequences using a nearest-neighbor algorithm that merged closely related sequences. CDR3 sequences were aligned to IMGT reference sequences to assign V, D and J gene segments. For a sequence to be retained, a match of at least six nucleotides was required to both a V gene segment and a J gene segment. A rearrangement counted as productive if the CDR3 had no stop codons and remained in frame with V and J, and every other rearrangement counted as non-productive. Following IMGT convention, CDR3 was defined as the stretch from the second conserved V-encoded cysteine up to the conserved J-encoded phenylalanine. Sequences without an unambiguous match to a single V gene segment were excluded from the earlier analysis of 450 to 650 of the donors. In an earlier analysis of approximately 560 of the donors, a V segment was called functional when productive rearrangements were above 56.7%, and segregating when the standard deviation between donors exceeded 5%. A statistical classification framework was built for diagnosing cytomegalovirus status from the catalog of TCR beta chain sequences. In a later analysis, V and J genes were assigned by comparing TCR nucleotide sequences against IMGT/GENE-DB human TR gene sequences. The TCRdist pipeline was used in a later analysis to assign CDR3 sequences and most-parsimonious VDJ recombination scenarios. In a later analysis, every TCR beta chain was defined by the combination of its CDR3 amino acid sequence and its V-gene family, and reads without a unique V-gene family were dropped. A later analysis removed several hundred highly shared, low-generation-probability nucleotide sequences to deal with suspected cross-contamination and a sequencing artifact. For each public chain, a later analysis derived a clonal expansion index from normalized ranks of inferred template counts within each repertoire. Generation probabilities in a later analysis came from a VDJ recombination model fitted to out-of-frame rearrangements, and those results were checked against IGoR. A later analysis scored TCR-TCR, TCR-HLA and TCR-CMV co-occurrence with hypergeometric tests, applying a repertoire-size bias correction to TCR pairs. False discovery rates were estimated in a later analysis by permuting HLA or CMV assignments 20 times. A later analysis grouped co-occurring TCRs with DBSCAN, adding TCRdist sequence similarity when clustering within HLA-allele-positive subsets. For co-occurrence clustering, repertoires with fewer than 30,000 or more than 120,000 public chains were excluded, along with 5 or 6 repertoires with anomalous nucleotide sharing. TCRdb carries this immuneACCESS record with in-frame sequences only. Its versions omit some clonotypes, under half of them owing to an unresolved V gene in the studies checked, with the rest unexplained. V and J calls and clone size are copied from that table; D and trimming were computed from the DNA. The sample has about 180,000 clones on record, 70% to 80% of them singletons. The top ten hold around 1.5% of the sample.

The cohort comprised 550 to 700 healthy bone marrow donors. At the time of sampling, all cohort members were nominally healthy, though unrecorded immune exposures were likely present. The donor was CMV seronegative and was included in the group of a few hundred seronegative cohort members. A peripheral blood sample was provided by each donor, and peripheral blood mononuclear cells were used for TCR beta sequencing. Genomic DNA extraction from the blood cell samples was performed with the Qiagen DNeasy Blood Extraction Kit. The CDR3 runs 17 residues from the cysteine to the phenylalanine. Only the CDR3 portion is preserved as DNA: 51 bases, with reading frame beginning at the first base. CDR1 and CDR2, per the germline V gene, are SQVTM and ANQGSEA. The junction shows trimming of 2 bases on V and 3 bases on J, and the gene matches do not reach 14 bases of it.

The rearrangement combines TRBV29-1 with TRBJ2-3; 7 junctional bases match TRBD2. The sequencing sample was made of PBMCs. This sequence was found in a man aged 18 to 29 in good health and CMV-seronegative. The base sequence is TGCAGCGTTGAAAAACGGGAGGTGGCGAGTCGGACAGATACGCAGTATTTT. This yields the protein CSVEKREVASRTDTQYF.